This T cell receptor beta chain was identified in a study of T cell responses to AZD1222 COVID-19 vaccine. As for the study in general: Analyses pooled second doses at about 4 or about 12 weeks.

Study outcomes and limitations: Most donors were white British and more were female, and clonal diversity was possibly underestimated. CD4 TCRs associated with vaccination spanned spike, dominating at 160-218 and 743-854.

Trimming removed 6 bases from V and 5 bases from J; junction bases left unmatched: 4. The CDR3 sequence is 11 residues long. CDR1 DFQATT and CDR2 SNEGSKA come from the germline V gene (reference sequence). Sequencing used immunoSEQ multiplex PCR; TCRdb keeps in-frame clones, though not all of them. The sample records over 140,000 clones, around nine tenths being singletons. Details on this clone: Its specificity is unknown.

The receptor was isolated from an adult in good health. Specimen: peripheral blood, collected on day 0 of AZD1222 vaccination. V usage is TRBV20-1 and J usage is TRBJ2-7; 7 nucleotides agree with TRBD2. The CDR3 reads CSARLAHEQYF. CDR3 nucleotide sequence: TGCAGTGCGAGACTAGCCCACGAGCAGTACTTC.